Detailed here is one TCR beta chain. The sample is drawn from a study of blood T cell repertoires in COVID-19. In the source study's methods: Nucleated cell number was recorded as an estimate derived from reference gene primer amplification. Profiled with immunoSEQ multiplex PCR; TCRdb holds only in-frame clones, not every one. That table is the source of V, J and clone size, and D and trimming were worked out from the DNA. The repertoire holds 40,000 to 50,000 clones, with 89% as singletons. The TCR comes from a human donor in a cohort sampled during active COVID-19. What was sequenced was peripheral blood.

The CDR3 coding sequence is TGTGCCAGCTCACCCGGGACAGGGGGGCATGGCTACACCTTC. Translating it yields CASSPGTGGHGYTF. V gene TRBV18 combines with J gene TRBJ1-2; 11 positions match TRBD1. V gave up 3 bases and J gave up 6 bases; unmatched junction bases: 3. This CDR3 comprises 14 residues. Germline lookup yields CDR1 KGHSH and CDR2 LQKENI.